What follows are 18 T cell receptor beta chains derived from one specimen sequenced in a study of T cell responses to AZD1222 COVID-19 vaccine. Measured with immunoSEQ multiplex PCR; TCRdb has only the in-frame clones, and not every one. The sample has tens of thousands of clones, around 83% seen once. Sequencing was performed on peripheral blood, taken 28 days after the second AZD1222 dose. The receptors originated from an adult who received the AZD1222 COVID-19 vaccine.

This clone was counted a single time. The CDR3 loop reads CASSYDTSGATDTQYF. CDR3 nucleotide sequence: TGTGCCAGCAGTTACGACACTAGCGGGGCGACAGATACGCAGTATTTT. The chain links TRBV6-2 or TRBV6-3 to TRBJ2-3, with 10 bases matching TRBD2. The J segment lost 3 bases and the V segment lost 2 bases, leaving 5 bases of the junction unmatched. Germline V gene lookup returns CDR1 MNHEY and CDR2 SVGEGT. CDR3 length: 16 residues.

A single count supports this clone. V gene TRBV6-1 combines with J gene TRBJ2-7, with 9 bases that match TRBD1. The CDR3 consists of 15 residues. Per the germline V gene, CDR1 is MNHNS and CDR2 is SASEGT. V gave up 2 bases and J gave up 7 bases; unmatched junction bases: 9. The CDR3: CASSEKGTGRGEQYF. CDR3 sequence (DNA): TGTGCCAGCAGTGAAAAAGGGACAGGGCGCGGAGAGCAGTACTTC.

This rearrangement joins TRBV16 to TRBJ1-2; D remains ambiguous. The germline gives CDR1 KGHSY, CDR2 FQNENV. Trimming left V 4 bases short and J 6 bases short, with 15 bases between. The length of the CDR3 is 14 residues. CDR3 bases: TGTGCCAGCAGCCCCGTCATTTCCGGAGATGGCTACACCTTC. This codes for CASSPVISGDGYTF.

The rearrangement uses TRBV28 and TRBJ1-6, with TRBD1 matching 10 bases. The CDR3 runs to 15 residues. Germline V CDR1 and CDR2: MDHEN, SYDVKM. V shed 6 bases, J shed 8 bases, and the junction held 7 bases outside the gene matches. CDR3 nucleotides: TGTGCCAGCAGACACGCCGGGACAGGGGATTCACCCCTCCACTTT. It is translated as CASRHAGTGDSPLHF.

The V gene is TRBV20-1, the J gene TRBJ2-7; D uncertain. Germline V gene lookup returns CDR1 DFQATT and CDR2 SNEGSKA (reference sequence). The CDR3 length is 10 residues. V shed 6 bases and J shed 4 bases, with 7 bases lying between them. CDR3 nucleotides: TGCAGTGCACTGGCTTACGAGCAGTACTTC. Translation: CSALAYEQYF.

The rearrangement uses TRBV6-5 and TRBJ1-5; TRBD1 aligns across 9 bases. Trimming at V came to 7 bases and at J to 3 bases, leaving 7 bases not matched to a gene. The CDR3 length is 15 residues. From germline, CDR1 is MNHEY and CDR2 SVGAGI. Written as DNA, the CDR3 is TGTGCCAGCAAATGGGACAGGGTGGACAATCAGCCCCAGCATTTT. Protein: CASKWDRVDNQPQHF.

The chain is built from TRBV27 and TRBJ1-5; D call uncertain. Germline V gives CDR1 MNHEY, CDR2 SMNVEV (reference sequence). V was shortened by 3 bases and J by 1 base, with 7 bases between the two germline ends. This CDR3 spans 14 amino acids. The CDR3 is CASSLGDSNQPQHF. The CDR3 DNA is TGTGCCAGCAGTTTGGGAGACAGCAATCAGCCCCAGCATTTT.

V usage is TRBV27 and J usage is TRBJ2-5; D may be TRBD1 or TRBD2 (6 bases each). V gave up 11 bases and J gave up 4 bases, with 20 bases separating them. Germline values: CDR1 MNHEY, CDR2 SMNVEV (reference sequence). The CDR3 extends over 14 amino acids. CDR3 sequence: CASGGQAWAETQYF. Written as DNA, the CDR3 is TGTGCCTCCGGGGGCCAAGCGTGGGCAGAGACCCAGTACTTC.

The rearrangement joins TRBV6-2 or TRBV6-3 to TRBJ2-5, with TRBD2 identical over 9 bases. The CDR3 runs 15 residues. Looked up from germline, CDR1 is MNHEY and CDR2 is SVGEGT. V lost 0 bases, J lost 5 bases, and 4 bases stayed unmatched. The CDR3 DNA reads TGTGCCAGCAGTTACTCGCTAGCGGGGCGGGAGACCCAGTACTTC. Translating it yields CASSYSLAGRETQYF.

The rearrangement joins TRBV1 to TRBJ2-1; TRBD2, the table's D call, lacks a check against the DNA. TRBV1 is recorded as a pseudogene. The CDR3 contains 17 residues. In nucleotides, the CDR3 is TGCACCAGCAGCCAAGAACAGCGGGAGGGCCGGGGGAATGAGCAGTTCTTC. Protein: CTSSQEQREGRGNEQFF.

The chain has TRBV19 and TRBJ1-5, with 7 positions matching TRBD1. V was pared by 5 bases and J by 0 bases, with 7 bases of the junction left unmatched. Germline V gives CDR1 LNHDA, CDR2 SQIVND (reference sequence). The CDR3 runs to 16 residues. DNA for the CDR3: TGTGCCAGTAGTCCCGGACAGGATCTTAGCAATCAGCCCCAGCATTTT. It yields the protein CASSPGQDLSNQPQHF.

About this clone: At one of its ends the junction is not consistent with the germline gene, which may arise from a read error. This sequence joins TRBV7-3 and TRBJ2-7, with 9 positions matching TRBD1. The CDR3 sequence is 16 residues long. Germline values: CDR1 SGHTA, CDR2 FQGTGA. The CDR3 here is CASSLTGTGPGYEQYF. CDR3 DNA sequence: TGTGCCAGCAGCCTAACGGGGACAGGGCCGGGCTACGAGCAGTACTTC.

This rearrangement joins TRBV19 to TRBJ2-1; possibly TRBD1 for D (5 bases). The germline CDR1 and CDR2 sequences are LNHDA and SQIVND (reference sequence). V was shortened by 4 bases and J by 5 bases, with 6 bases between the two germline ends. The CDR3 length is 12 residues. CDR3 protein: CASSTRDNEQFF. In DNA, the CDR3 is TGTGCCAGTAGTACCAGGGACAATGAGCAGTTCTTC.

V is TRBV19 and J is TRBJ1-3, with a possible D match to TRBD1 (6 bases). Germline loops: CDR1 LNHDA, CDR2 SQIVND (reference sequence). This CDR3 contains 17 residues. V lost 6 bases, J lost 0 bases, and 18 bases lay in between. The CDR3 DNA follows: TGTGCCAGTAGCCCCTCGGGGGCGGGGAGCTCTGGAAACACCATATATTTT. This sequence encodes CASSPSGAGSSGNTIYF.

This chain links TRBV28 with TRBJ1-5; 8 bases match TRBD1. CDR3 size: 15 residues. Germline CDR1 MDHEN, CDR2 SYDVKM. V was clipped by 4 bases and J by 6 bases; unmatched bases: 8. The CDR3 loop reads CASSSGTGQGQPQHF. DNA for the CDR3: TGTGCCAGCAGTTCCGGGACAGGCCAAGGTCAGCCCCAGCATTTT. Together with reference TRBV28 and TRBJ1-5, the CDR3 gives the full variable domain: DVKVTQSSRYLVKRTGEKVFLECVQDMDHENMFWYRQDPGLGLRLIYFSYDVKMKEKGDIPEGYSVSREKKERFSLILESASTNQTSMYLCASSSGTGQGQPQHFGDGTRLSIL.

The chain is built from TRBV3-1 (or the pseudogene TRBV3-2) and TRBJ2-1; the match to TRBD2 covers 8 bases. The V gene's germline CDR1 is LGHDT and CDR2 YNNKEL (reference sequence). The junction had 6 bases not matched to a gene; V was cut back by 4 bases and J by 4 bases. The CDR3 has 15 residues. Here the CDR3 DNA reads TGTGCCAGCAGCCCGGGAAGCGGGAGTTACAATGAGCAGTTCTTC. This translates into CASSPGSGSYNEQFF.

CDR3 bases: TGTGCCAGCAGCTTAGTCGGGGGAGATCAGCCCCAGCATTTT. This encodes CASSLVGGDQPQHF. The chain is built from TRBV11-2 and TRBJ1-5; D perhaps matches TRBD1 (5 bases). The V end lost 1 base, the J end lost 5 bases, and 9 bases lay between the germline ends. Germline V gene data show CDR1 as SGHAT and CDR2 as FQNNGV. The CDR3 is made up of 14 amino acids.

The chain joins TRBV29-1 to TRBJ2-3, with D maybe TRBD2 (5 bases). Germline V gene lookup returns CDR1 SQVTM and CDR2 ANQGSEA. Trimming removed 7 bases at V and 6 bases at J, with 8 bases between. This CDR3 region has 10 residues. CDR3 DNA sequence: TGCAGCGCGAGGGCTGATACGCAGTATTTT. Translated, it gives CSARADTQYF.